The rows below give T cell receptor beta chains drawn from one sample of a study of T-cell reconstitution after alpha-beta-depleted transplantation in children. TCRdb reprocessed the PCR reads via MiXCR and lists one record per CDR3 protein. Of 90,000 to 100,000 distinct CDR3 sequences listed, about 22% were seen once; the top ten hold roughly 23%. The sequencing here drew on PBMCs, taken before TCRalphabeta/CD19-depleted stem cell transplant. These receptor sequences come from a boy aged 2 to 10 with acute lymphoblastic leukemia, due to receive a stem cell transplant. Each CDR3 is given with its conserved first and last residue. The order of the fields is J gene, V gene, D gene, clone size, CDR3 protein, CDR3 DNA. A D gene is named only where the DNA matches it firmly. Expanded clones get a size class; other rows say once, few or many, or leave the size out.

>TRBJ2-4|TRBV2|TRBD2|NA
CASRLAGAKNIQYF
TGTGCCAGCAGACTAGCGGGAGCCAAAAACATTCAGTACTTC
>TRBJ2-1|TRBV3-1|NA|few
CASSQVGRNEQFF
TGTGCCAGCAGCCAAGTAGGACGGAATGAGCAGTTCTTC
>TRBJ2-7|TRBV3-1|NA|NA
CASSHGLSEQYF
TGTGCCAGCAGCCACGGTCTTTCCGAGCAGTACTTC
>TRBJ2-2|TRBV12-3/TRBV12-4|NA|NA
CASSPRTANTGELFF
TGTGCCAGCAGTCCCCGGACAGCTAACACCGGGGAGCTGTTTTTT
>TRBJ1-5|TRBV5-6|NA|few
CASSLRGTSNQPQHF
TGTGCCAGCAGCTTAAGAGGTACGAGCAATCAGCCCCAGCATTTT
>TRBJ1-4|TRBV7-2|TRBD1|many
CASSRDRGYEKLFF
TGTGCCAGCAGCCGGGACAGGGGATACGAAAAACTGTTTTTT
>TRBJ1-1|TRBV12-3/TRBV12-4|NA|few
CASGQGYRAFF
TGTGCCAGCGGCCAGGGGTACCGGGCTTTCTTT
>TRBJ2-3|TRBV7-8|TRBD2|few
CASTKTSGGANTQYF
TGTGCCAGCACCAAAACTAGCGGAGGGGCTAATACGCAGTATTTT
>TRBJ2-7|TRBV20-1|NA|NA
CSAREAGDSYEQYF
TGCAGTGCTAGAGAAGCCGGCGATTCCTACGAGCAGTACTTC
>TRBJ1-2|TRBV6-4|TRBD1|few
CASSDSTGGGYTF
TGTGCCAGCAGTGACTCAACAGGGGGTGGCTACACCTTC
>TRBJ2-2|TRBV5-1|NA|NA
CASFASGTGELFF
TGCGCCAGCTTCGCGTCGGGCACCGGGGAGCTGTTTTTT
>TRBJ1-1|TRBV6-5|NA|many
CASTSEILNTEAFF
TGTGCCAGCACGAGTGAGATTTTGAACACTGAAGCTTTCTTT
>TRBJ2-1|TRBV7-8|NA|few
CASSRSGGYGEQFF
TGTGCCAGCAGCCGTAGCGGAGGGTATGGTGAGCAGTTCTTC
>TRBJ1-6|TRBV20-1|TRBD1|few
CSASPGTGVNSPLHF
TGCAGTGCTAGCCCCGGGACAGGGGTTAATTCACCCCTCCACTTT
>TRBJ2-1|TRBV7-9|NA|many
CASSLAGARGYNEQFF
TGTGCCAGCAGCCTCGCAGGGGCGAGGGGTTACAATGAGCAGTTCTTC
>TRBJ2-3|TRBV29-1|TRBD2|once
CSSSGGAADTQYF
TGCAGCTCGTCGGGGGGGGCAGCAGATACGCAGTATTTT
>TRBJ1-1|TRBV29-1|TRBD1|few
CSVVDRVITEAFF
TGCAGCGTTGTAGACAGGGTGATCACTGAAGCTTTCTTT
>TRBJ2-1|TRBV13|NA|many
CASSPWPGTDEQFF
TGTGCCAGCAGCCCCTGGCCAGGCACCGATGAGCAGTTCTTC
>TRBJ2-5|TRBV14|NA|NA
CASSQENSRRETQYF
TGTGCCAGCAGCCAAGAAAACAGCAGGCGGGAGACCCAGTACTTC
>TRBJ2-1|TRBV12-3/TRBV12-4|NA|NA
CASSLISFGLHNEQFF
TGTGCCAGCAGTTTAATTTCATTCGGGCTACACAATGAGCAGTTCTTC
>TRBJ2-7|TRBV20-1|TRBD1|NA
CSARPTGQGPYEQYF
TGCAGTGCTAGACCAACGGGACAGGGCCCCTACGAGCAGTACTTC
>TRBJ1-4|TRBV15|TRBD1|few
CATSREIGTGNEKLFF
TGTGCCACCAGCAGAGAAATCGGGACAGGGAATGAAAAACTGTTTTTT
>TRBJ2-5|TRBV5-1|TRBD1|few
CASSLEDRVQETQYF
TGCGCCAGCAGCTTGGAGGACAGGGTCCAAGAGACCCAGTACTTC
>TRBJ1-1|TRBV20-1|NA|few
CSAERHTEAFF
TGCAGCGCGGAACGTCACACTGAAGCTTTCTTT
>TRBJ2-5|TRBV7-9|TRBD2|NA
CASSLVVLALGETQYF
TGTGCCAGCAGCTTAGTCGTACTAGCGCTAGGAGAGACCCAGTACTTC
>TRBJ2-1|TRBV6-1|NA|few
CASSEERGRAGNEQFF
TGTGCCAGCAGTGAAGAGAGGGGGAGGGCCGGGAATGAGCAGTTCTTC
>TRBJ1-5|TRBV4-1|NA|NA
CASSQEGFTNQPQHF
TGCGCCAGCAGCCAAGAGGGTTTCACCAATCAGCCCCAGCATTTT
>TRBJ1-2|TRBV28|NA|few
CASSFSAEGYTF
TGTGCCAGCAGTTTTAGTGCGGAAGGCTACACCTTC
>TRBJ1-2|TRBV12-3/TRBV12-4|NA|NA
CASSQYYGYTF
TGTGCCAGCAGTCAGTATTATGGCTACACCTTC
>TRBJ2-1|TRBV12-3/TRBV12-4|TRBD2|NA
CASRGGLAGNEQFF
TGTGCCAGCAGGGGGGGACTAGCGGGCAATGAGCAGTTCTTC
>TRBJ2-7|TRBV7-9|TRBD1|few
CASQQDRSNEQYF
TGTGCCAGCCAGCAGGACAGGTCTAACGAGCAGTACTTC
>TRBJ2-1|TRBV6-1|TRBD2|NA
CASRASRGLAYEQFF
TGTGCCAGCAGAGCTTCGAGGGGACTAGCGTATGAGCAGTTCTTC
>TRBJ2-7|TRBV20-1|NA|many
CSARPPGPLSYEQYF
TGCAGTGCTAGACCTCCGGGACCGCTCTCCTACGAGCAGTACTTC
>TRBJ2-2|TRBV7-2|NA|NA
CASSLVEGDTGELFF
TGTGCCAGCAGCTTAGTAGAGGGGGACACCGGGGAGCTGTTTTTT
>TRBJ1-1|TRBV7-9|NA|NA
CASSFALDSNTEAFF
TGTGCCAGCAGCTTCGCCCTGGACTCAAACACTGAAGCTTTCTTT
>TRBJ2-1|TRBV5-1|TRBD1|NA
CASSLEPGGYNEQFF
TGCGCCAGCAGCTTGGAGCCAGGGGGATACAATGAGCAGTTCTTC
>TRBJ1-1|TRBV5-1|NA|few
CASSLASGREEAFF
TGCGCCAGCAGCTTGGCCTCCGGCAGGGAAGAAGCTTTCTTT
>TRBJ2-2|TRBV7-3|NA|NA
CASSPQQRSVGGELFF
TGTGCCAGCAGCCCCCAACAACGGTCGGTCGGCGGGGAGCTGTTTTTT
>TRBJ1-5|TRBV12-3/TRBV12-4|NA|NA
CASSLGTDSNQPQHF
TGTGCCAGCAGTTTAGGCACGGATAGCAATCAGCCCCAGCATTTT
>TRBJ1-5|TRBV7-2|NA|many
CASSLQIDQPQHF
TGTGCCAGCAGCTTACAAATAGATCAGCCCCAGCATTTT
>TRBJ2-7|TRBV2|TRBD1|NA
CASSDWTGSLYEQYF
TGTGCCAGCAGTGACTGGACAGGGAGCTTGTACGAGCAGTACTTC
>TRBJ2-7|TRBV3-1|NA|NA
CASSQAGGGHEQYF
TGTGCCAGCAGCCAAGCAGGGGGGGGCCACGAGCAGTACTTC
>TRBJ2-7|TRBV28|NA|NA
CASRASGGFYEQYF
TGTGCCAGCCGGGCCAGCGGAGGATTTTACGAGCAGTACTTC
>TRBJ2-2|TRBV12-3/TRBV12-4|NA|NA
CASSFGARPNTGELFF
TGTGCCAGCAGTTTTGGGGCCCGACCTAACACCGGGGAGCTGTTTTTT
>TRBJ1-1|TRBV9|TRBD1|NA
CASSYTGGSTEAFF
TGTGCCAGCAGTTATACAGGGGGGAGCACTGAAGCTTTCTTT
>TRBJ2-7|TRBV20-1|NA|few
CSVSGGADEQYF
TGCAGTGTTAGCGGAGGGGCCGACGAGCAGTACTTC
>TRBJ2-2|TRBV7-2|NA|NA
CASSSTGSGELFF
TGTGCCAGCAGCTCTACAGGGTCCGGGGAGCTGTTTTTT
>TRBJ1-2|TRBV7-2|TRBD1|few
CASSRDRGRGGGGYTF
TGTGCCAGCAGTAGGGACAGAGGGAGAGGAGGCGGGGGCTACACCTTC
>TRBJ2-5|TRBV6-1|NA|NA
CASSHRVGGQETQYF
TGTGCCAGCAGCCACAGGGTGGGGGGGCAAGAGACCCAGTACTTC